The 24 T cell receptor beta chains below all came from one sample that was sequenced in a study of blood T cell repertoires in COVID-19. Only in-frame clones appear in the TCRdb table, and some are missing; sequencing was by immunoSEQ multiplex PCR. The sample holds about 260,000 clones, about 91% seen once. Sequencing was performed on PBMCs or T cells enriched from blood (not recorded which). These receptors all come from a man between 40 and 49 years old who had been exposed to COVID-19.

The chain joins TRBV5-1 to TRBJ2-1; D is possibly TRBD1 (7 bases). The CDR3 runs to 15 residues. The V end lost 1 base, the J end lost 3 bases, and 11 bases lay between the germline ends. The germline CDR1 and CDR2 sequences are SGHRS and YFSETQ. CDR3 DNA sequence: TGCGCCAGCAGCTTGCGACAGGGAGGCTACAATGAGCAGTTCTTC. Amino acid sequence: CASSLRQGGYNEQFF.

The CDR3 spells CASRQTGGNTEAFF. The CDR3 bases are TGTGCCAGTAGACAAACAGGGGGGAACACTGAAGCTTTCTTT. V is TRBV19 and J is TRBJ1-1; 8 positions agree with TRBD1. Germline values: CDR1 LNHDA, CDR2 SQIVND (reference sequence). The ends lost 6 bases at V and 1 base at J; junction bases unmatched: 4. There are 14 residues in the CDR3. The variable domain in full, completed from reference TRBV19 and TRBJ1-1, reads DGGITQSPKYLFRKEGQNVTLSCEQNLNHDAMYWYRQDPGQGLRLIYYSQIVNDFQKGDIAEGYSVSREKKESFPLTVTSAQKNPTAFYLCASRQTGGNTEAFFGQGTRLTVV.

CDR3 DNA sequence: TGTGCCAGCAGCTTGTTCAGGGGGCAGGAGACCCAGTACTTC. It specifies CASSLFRGQETQYF. The chain employs TRBV11-2 and TRBJ2-5, with TRBD1 matching 8 bases. CDR3 length: 14 residues. Germline CDR1 and CDR2: SGHAT and FQNNGV. V was clipped by 3 bases and J by 5 bases; unmatched bases: 5.

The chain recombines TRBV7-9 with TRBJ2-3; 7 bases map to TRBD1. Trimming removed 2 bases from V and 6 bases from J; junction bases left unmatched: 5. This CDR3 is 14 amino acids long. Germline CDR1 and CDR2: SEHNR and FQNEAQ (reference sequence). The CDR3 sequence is CASSLTGASDTQYF. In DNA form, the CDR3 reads TGTGCCAGCAGCTTAACAGGGGCGTCGGATACGCAGTATTTT.

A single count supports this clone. The CDR3 nucleotides are TGTGCCAGCAGCTTGACCAGGACAGGGCAGTACAATGAGCAGTTCTTC. This codes for CASSLTRTGQYNEQFF. This chain joins TRBV7-8 and TRBJ2-1, with 8 positions matching TRBD1. Germline-derived CDR1 and CDR2 are SGHVS and FQNEAQ. After removal of 3 bases from V and 4 bases from J, the junction contained 8 bases not matched to a gene. CDR3 length: 16 residues.

CDR3 in amino acids: CASSPLGEQYF. The CDR3 bases are TGCGCCAGCAGCCCCCTAGGAGAGCAGTACTTC. The chain links TRBV10-2 to TRBJ2-7, with D unclear. The germline gives CDR1 WSHSY, CDR2 SAAADI. The V end lost 6 bases, the J end lost 7 bases, and 10 bases lay between the germline ends. The CDR3 loop spans 11 amino acids.

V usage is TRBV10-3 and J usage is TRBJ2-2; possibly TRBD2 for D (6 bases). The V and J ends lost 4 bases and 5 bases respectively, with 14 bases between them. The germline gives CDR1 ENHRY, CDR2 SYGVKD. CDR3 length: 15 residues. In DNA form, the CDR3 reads TGTGCCATCAGTGCCCGGGACTCTCAGACCGGGGAGCTGTTTTTT. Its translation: CAISARDSQTGELFF.

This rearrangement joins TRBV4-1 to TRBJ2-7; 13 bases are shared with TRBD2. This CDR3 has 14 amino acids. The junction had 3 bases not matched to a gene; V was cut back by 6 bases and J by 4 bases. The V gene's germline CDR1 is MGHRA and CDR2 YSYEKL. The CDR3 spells CASRLAGGKYEQYF. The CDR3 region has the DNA TGCGCCAGCAGACTAGCGGGAGGGAAATACGAGCAGTACTTC.

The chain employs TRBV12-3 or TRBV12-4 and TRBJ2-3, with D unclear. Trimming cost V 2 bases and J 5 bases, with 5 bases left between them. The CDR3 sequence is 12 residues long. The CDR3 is CASSLSVDTQYF. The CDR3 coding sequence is TGTGCCAGCAGTTTATCCGTAGATACGCAGTATTTT.

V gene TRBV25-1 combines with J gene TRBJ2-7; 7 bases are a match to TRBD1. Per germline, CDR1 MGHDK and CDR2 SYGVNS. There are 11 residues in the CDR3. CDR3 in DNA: TGTGCTTCAGGGGGAACCTACGAGCAGTACTTC. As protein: CASGGTYEQYF.

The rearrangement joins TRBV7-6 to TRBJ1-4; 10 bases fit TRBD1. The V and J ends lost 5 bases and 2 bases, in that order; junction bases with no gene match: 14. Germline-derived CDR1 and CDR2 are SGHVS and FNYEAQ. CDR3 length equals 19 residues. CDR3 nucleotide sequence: TGTGCCAGCAGCCCAATACGGAGGGACAGGGGTAGGACTAATGAAAAACTGTTTTTT. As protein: CASSPIRRDRGRTNEKLFF.

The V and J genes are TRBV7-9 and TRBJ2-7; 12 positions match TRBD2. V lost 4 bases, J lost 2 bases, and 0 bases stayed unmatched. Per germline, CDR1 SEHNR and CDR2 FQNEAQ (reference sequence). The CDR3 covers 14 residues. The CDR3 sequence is CASSSSGRAYEQYF. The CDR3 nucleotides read TGTGCCAGCAGCTCTAGCGGGAGGGCCTACGAGCAGTACTTC. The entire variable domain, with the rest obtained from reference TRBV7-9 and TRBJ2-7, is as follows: DTGVSQNPRHKITKRGQNVTFRCDPISEHNRLYWYRQTLGQGPEFLTYFQNEAQLEKSRLLSDRFSAERPKGSFSTLEIQRTEQGDSAMYLCASSSSGRAYEQYFGPGTRLTVT.

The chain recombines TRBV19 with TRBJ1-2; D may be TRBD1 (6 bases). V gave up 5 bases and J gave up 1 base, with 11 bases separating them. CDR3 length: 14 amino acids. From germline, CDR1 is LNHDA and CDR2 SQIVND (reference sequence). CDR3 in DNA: TGTGCCAGTAGTGTAACGGACAGTAACTATGGCTACACCTTC. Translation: CASSVTDSNYGYTF.

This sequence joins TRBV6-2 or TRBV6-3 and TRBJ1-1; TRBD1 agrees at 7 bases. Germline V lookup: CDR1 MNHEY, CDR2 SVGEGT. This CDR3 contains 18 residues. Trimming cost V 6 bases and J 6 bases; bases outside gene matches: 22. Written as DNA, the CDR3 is TGTGCCAGCAGCCCCGACGACAGGGACTTGCGGTCGTGGTCTGAAGCTTTCTTT. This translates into CASSPDDRDLRSWSEAFF.

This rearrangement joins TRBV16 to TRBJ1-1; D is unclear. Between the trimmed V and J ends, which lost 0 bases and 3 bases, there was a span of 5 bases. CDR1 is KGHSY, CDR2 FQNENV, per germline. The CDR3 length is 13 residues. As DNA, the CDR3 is TGTGCCAGCAGCCAATCGAGAGACACTGAAGCTTTCTTT. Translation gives CASSQSRDTEAFF.

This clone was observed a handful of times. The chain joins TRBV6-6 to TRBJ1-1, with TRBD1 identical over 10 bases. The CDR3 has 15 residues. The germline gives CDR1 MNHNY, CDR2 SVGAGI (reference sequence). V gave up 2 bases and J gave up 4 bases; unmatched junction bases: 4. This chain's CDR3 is CASSYGQGGSTEAFF. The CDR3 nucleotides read TGTGCCAGCAGTTACGGACAGGGGGGGAGCACTGAAGCTTTCTTT.

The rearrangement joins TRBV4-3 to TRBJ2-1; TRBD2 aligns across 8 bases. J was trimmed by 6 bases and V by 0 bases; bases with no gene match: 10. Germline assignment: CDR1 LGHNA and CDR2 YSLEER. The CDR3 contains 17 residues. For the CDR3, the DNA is TGCGCCAGCAGCCAAGATCGAATAGGACTAGCTGGCAATGAGCAGTTCTTC. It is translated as CASSQDRIGLAGNEQFF.

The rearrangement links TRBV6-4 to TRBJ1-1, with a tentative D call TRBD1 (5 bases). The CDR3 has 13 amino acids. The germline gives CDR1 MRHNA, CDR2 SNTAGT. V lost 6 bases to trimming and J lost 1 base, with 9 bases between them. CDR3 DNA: TGTGCCAGCAGGGGGACTGGGAACACTGAAGCTTTCTTT. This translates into CASRGTGNTEAFF.

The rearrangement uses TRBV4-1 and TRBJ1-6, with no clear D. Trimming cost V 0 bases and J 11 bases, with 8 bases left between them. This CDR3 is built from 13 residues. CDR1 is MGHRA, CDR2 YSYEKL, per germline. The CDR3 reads CASSQELRPPLHF. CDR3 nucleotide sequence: TGCGCCAGCAGCCAAGAGCTACGTCCACCCCTCCACTTT.

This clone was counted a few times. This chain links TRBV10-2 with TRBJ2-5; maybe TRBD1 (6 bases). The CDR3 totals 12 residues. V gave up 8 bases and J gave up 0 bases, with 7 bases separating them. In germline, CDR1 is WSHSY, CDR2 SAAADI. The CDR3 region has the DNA TGCGCCAGCGGGGGCCACCAAGAGACCCAGTACTTC. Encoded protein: CASGGHQETQYF.

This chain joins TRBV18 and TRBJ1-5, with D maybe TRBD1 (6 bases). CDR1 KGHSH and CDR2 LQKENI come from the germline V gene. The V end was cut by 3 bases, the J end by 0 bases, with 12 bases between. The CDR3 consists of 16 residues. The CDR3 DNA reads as TGTGCCAGCTCACCGGGACACCCAAATAGCAATCAGCCCCAGCATTTT. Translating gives CASSPGHPNSNQPQHF.

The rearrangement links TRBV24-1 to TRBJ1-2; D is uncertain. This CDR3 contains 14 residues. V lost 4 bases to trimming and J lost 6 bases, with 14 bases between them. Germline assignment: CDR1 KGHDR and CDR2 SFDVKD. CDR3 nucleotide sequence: TGTGCCACCAGTGACCGAGGGATGGCCGATGGCTACACCTTC. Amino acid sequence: CATSDRGMADGYTF.

The CDR3 here is CASRGLAGPYEQYF. The CDR3 DNA is TGTGCCAGCAGGGGACTAGCGGGACCGTACGAGCAGTACTTC. This chain joins TRBV6-5 and TRBJ2-7; TRBD2 matches at 13 bases. The CDR3 is 14 amino acids. The germline CDR1 and CDR2 sequences are MNHEY and SVGAGI. Germline trimming cut 6 bases from V and 4 bases from J; bases unmatched to any gene: 3.

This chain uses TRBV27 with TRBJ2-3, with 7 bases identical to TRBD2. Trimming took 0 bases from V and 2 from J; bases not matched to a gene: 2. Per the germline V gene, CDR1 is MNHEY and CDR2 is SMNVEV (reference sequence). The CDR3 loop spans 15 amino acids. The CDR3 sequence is CASSLSGLFTDTQYF. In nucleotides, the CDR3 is TGTGCCAGCAGTTTATCGGGACTATTCACAGATACGCAGTATTTT.